This T cell receptor beta chain was captured in a study of siplizumab effects on memory and regulatory T cells. There are 19 residues in the CDR3. Trimming took 2 bases from V and 5 from J; bases not matched to a gene: 16. Germline CDR1 SGHDN, CDR2 FVKESK. Assays covered roughly 100,000 TCR templates per sample. Sequencing used immunoSEQ multiplex PCR; TCRdb keeps in-frame clones, though not all of them. The repertoire includes roughly 100,000 clones, roughly 92% of them detected once, and around 1.1% sits in the top ten. The origin of this receptor is a human donor in good health. The V call is TRBV14, the J call TRBJ2-1; 9 bases map to TRBD2. Sequencing input: CD4+ T cells sorted from blood. Here the CDR3 DNA reads TGTGCCAGCAGCCAACCCCTTGGGCGGGAGGGCCGAGGTAACAATGAGCAGTTCTTC. It codes for CASSQPLGREGRGNNEQFF. Filled out from reference TRBV14 and TRBJ2-1, the complete variable domain reads EAGVTQFPSHSVIEKGQTVTLRCDPISGHDNLYWYRRVMGKEIKFLLHFVKESKQDESGMPNNRFLAERTGGTYSTLKVQPAELEDSGVYFCASSQPLGREGRGNNEQFFGPGTRLTVL.